One and the same sample provided the 8 T cell receptor beta chains below, sequenced in a study of low-dose radiotherapy and immunotherapy resistance in tumors. TRAV- and TRBV-specific primers primed first-strand cDNA, covering alpha and beta chains. With a constant-region primer and a V-primer adapter, TCRs were subjected to 20 PCR cycles of amplification. TCRdb itself ran the reads through MiXCR, one entry per CDR3 protein. In the table there are under 75,000 distinct CDR3 sequences, around a quarter of which are singletons. As to time point: after trial treatment. The treatment: LDRT plus nivolumab, ipilimumab, low-dose cyclophosphamide and aspirin (RACIN trial). The sequencing here drew on PBMCs, taken after low-dose radiotherapy plus immunotherapy. The receptors come from a male donor with prostate cancer.

As to this clonotype: This CDR3 fails to terminate in the conserved phenylalanine or tryptophan, so it likely reflects a read error. V is TRBV7-2 and J is TRBJ2-1; possibly TRBD2 for D (6 bases). Trimming pared 1 base from V and 3 bases from J, leaving 19 bases between. This CDR3 is built from 18 residues. From germline, CDR1 is SGHTA and CDR2 FQGNSA. The chain's CDR3 is CASSLEGLPRPLYNEQFL. The CDR3 DNA is TGTGCCAGCAGCTTAGAAGGACTACCACGGCCCCTCTACAATGAGCAGTTCTTG.

The V gene is TRBV10-1, the J gene TRBJ1-2, with D possibly matching TRBD1 (6 bases). The CDR3 has 15 amino acids. With 2 bases removed from V and 4 bases from J, the gap between germline ends came to 14 bases. From germline, CDR1 is WNHNN and CDR2 SYGVQD (reference sequence). The CDR3 spells CASSEDRRGSYGYTF. Written as DNA, the CDR3 is TGCGCCAGCAGTGAGGATCGCAGGGGTAGCTATGGCTACACCTTC.

This clonotype appeared many times. The chain couples TRBV5-1 to TRBJ1-5; 8 nucleotides match TRBD1. Germline CDR1 is SGHRS and CDR2 is YFSETQ. With V trimmed by 4 bases and J by 3 bases, 6 bases remained unmatched. This CDR3 region has 15 residues. The CDR3 spells CASSKTGDDNQPQHF. In DNA form, the CDR3 reads TGCGCCAGCAGCAAGACAGGGGATGACAATCAGCCCCAGCATTTT. The whole variable domain, filled in from reference TRBV5-1 and TRBJ1-5, reads KAGVTQTPRYLIKTRGQQVTLSCSPISGHRSVSWYQQTPGQGLQFLFEYFSETQRNKGNFPGRFSGRQFSNSRSEMNVSTLELGDSALYLCASSKTGDDNQPQHFGDGTRLSIL.

In its sample, this clonotype was seen many times. DNA for the CDR3: TGTGCCAGCAGGCAAGCCGGGACAGGATACAATGAGCAGTTCTTC. It specifies CASRQAGTGYNEQFF. J is TRBJ2-1 and V is TRBV12-3 or TRBV12-4; 8 nucleotides agree with TRBD1. The CDR3 length is 15 residues. V shed 6 bases and J 4 bases; nucleotides not matched to a gene: 8.

The V and J genes are TRBV5-1 and TRBJ2-7, with 7 bases aligning to TRBD1. Germline assignment: CDR1 SGHRS and CDR2 YFSETQ. This CDR3 has 15 residues. Trimming at V came to 2 bases and at J to 3 bases, leaving 8 bases not matched to a gene. CDR3 region: CASSLETGPGYEQYF. The CDR3 DNA is TGCGCCAGCAGCTTAGAGACAGGGCCGGGCTACGAGCAGTACTTC.

This clonotype was detected many times. V is TRBV12-3 or TRBV12-4 and J is TRBJ1-2, with TRBD1 as a possible D gene (5 bases). The CDR3 is 15 amino acids. V lost 1 base and J lost 6, with 15 bases in between. The CDR3 DNA sequence: TGTGCCAGCAGTTTAGGCTGGGTGGGCAGGGATGGCTACACCTTC. The encoded protein is CASSLGWVGRDGYTF.

Turning to this clonotype: Since a far larger clone is one base different, this is likely a read error. The genes are TRBV20-1 and TRBJ2-7; 8 bases are a match to TRBD2. Unmatched junction bases numbered 14, after V lost 3 bases and J lost 7 bases. This CDR3 region has 15 residues. Germline V lookup: CDR1 DFQATT, CDR2 SNEGSKA (reference sequence). The CDR3 nucleotides read TGCAGTGCTAGGGGGGACCGAGCGGGAGTAGCTGAGCAGTACTTC. Translation gives CSARGDRAGVAEQYF.

There are many counts of this clonotype. The CDR3 is CAIRPSSGAKDTQYF. In DNA form, the CDR3 reads TGTGCCATCAGGCCTTCTAGCGGAGCAAAAGATACGCAGTATTTT. V usage is TRBV6-2 or TRBV6-3 and J usage is TRBJ2-3, with 7 positions matching TRBD2. Germline values: CDR1 MNHEY, CDR2 SVGEGT. This CDR3 contains 15 residues. V was clipped by 10 bases and J by 5 bases; unmatched bases: 15.